The 17 T cell receptor beta chains presented below share a single source sample, sequenced in a study of Graves' ophthalmopathy and Graves' hyperthyroidism. As the template, RNA transcripts were used to amplify TCR beta CDR3 regions. Investigators did first-round RT-PCR with HTBI primers, then second-round multiplex PCR. TCRdb reprocessed the multiplex PCR reads with MiXCR, giving one entry per CDR3 protein. The sample records over a million distinct CDR3 sequences, about 35% being singletons. Sequenced material: peripheral blood or thyroid tissue (not recorded which). All receptors derive from an adult man with Graves' hyperthyroidism.

The V gene is TRBV7-3, the J gene TRBJ2-7; TRBD1 matches at 7 bases. The CDR3 totals 14 residues. J gave up 4 bases and V 5 bases, and 8 bases lay outside the gene matches. CDR1 SGHTA and CDR2 FQGTGA come from the germline V gene. CDR3 nucleotide sequence: TGTGCCAGCAGCACCGGGACAGCCAAGTACGAGCAGTACTTC. Protein product: CASSTGTAKYEQYF.

This clonotype was counted many times. This chain links TRBV7-8 with TRBJ2-5; the D gene is possibly TRBD2 (6 bases). CDR3 size: 15 residues. V lost 5 bases, J lost 1 base, and 14 bases lay in between. Germline CDR1 and CDR2: SGHVS and FQNEAQ. The CDR3: CASSLQGEAQETQYF. For the CDR3, the DNA is TGTGCCAGCAGCCTTCAAGGGGAGGCCCAAGAGACCCAGTACTTC.

The chain links TRBV29-1 to TRBJ1-2; 8 bases match TRBD1. The CDR3 contains 12 residues. Germline CDR1 is SQVTM and CDR2 is ANQGSEA. Trimming removed 8 bases from V and 8 bases from J; junction bases left unmatched: 10. CDR3 DNA sequence: TGCAGCTTAGCACCCAGGGGGCGAGGCTACACCTTC. Its translation is CSLAPRGRGYTF.

V gene TRBV10-3 combines with J gene TRBJ2-2; D is unclear. The CDR3 consists of 15 residues. V was trimmed by 5 bases and J by 7 bases, leaving 17 bases between them. In germline, CDR1 is ENHRY, CDR2 SYGVKD. The CDR3 region has the DNA TGTGCCATCAGTTACCGGGCTATTGACTTCGGGGAGCTGTTTTTT. This codes for CAISYRAIDFGELFF.

The sample holds a few counts of this clonotype. This chain connects TRBV7-8 to TRBJ2-7, with 7 bases aligning to TRBD1. The CDR3 contains 16 residues. The V gene end was trimmed by 6 bases and the J gene end by 2 bases; junction bases not matched to a gene: 13. The germline V gene encodes CDR1 SGHVS and CDR2 FQNEAQ. Here the CDR3 DNA reads TGTGCCAGCAGTGAGGCAGGGGGAACGAGGGCCTACGAGCAGTACTTC. Translated: CASSEAGGTRAYEQYF.

This clonotype was seen more than once but under ten times. The V call is TRBV2, the J call TRBJ2-2, with D tentatively TRBD1 (6 bases). V was cut by 3 bases and J by 7 bases, with 9 bases left in between. Germline lookup yields CDR1 SNHLY and CDR2 FYNNEI. The CDR3 has 13 residues. The CDR3 loop is CASSEGAGGELFF. In DNA form, the CDR3 reads TGTGCCAGCAGTGAGGGGGCGGGCGGGGAGCTGTTTTTT.

V and J are TRBV11-1 and TRBJ2-7, with D perhaps being TRBD1 or TRBD2 (5 bases each). V shed 3 bases and J shed 9 bases, with 12 bases lying between them. CDR1 is SGHAT, CDR2 FQDESV, per germline (reference sequence). This CDR3 is built from 12 residues. CDR3 region: CASSLRGGLQYF. The CDR3 region has the DNA TGTGCCAGCAGCTTGAGGGGTGGTCTGCAGTACTTC.

This clonotype showed up many times. The rearrangement links TRBV7-2 to TRBJ1-2; D is possibly TRBD1 (5 bases). The CDR3 totals 15 residues. V was cut by 2 bases and J by 5 bases, with 15 bases left in between. Germline-derived CDR1 and CDR2 are SGHTA and FQGNSA. For the CDR3, the DNA is TGTGCCAGCAGCTTACTCGACTCGGGGCTTTATGGCTACACCTTC. Amino acids: CASSLLDSGLYGYTF.

The V gene is TRBV4-3, the J gene TRBJ2-5; D tentatively fits TRBD1 or TRBD2 (5 bases each). CDR1 and CDR2 from the germline V gene are LGHNA and YSLEER. This CDR3 is 17 amino acids long. Trimming pared 0 bases from V and 5 bases from J, leaving 19 bases between. Written as DNA, the CDR3 is TGCGCCAGCAGCCAAGATGGGGGTAATAGGGTCGGGGAGACCCAGTACTTC. Amino acid sequence: CASSQDGGNRVGETQYF.

The V and J genes are TRBV20-1 and TRBJ1-2; TRBD1 might be the D (6 bases). The V and J ends lost 3 bases and 5 bases respectively, with 22 bases between them. The CDR3 length is 16 residues. Germline V gene sequence: CDR1 DFQATT, CDR2 SNEGSKA (reference sequence). CDR3 protein: CSASGWAGAPLYGYTF. DNA for the CDR3: TGCAGTGCTAGCGGCTGGGCGGGGGCACCTCTTTATGGCTACACCTTC.

Worth noting for this clonotype: Possible read error: a much larger clone is one base away. The chain uses TRBV5-1 and TRBJ1-1; TRBD1 agrees at 7 bases. The CDR3 has 13 amino acids. The germline gives CDR1 SGHRS, CDR2 YFSETQ. V was pared by 4 bases and J by 7 bases, with 7 bases of the junction left unmatched. The CDR3, as DNA: TGCGCCAGCAGCGTCGGGACAGCCGGTGAAGCTTTCTTT. It translates to CASSVGTAGEAFF.

This chain uses TRBV6-5 with TRBJ2-7, with D unclear. V was clipped by 10 bases and J by 2 bases, with 15 bases between them. This CDR3 has 13 amino acids. CDR1 is MNHEY, CDR2 SVGAGI, per germline. The CDR3 here is CATTDPLAYEQYF. In DNA form, the CDR3 reads TGTGCCACAACAGACCCTCTGGCCTACGAGCAGTACTTC.

This clonotype turned up a few times. The chain joins TRBV6-5 to TRBJ2-2, with TRBD2 matching 7 bases. CDR1 is MNHEY, CDR2 SVGAGI, per germline. With V trimmed by 5 bases and J by 9 bases, 9 bases remained unmatched. This CDR3 comprises 14 residues. The CDR3 loop reads CASSGGGKNRELFF. As DNA, the CDR3 is TGTGCCAGCAGTGGGGGAGGGAAGAACAGGGAGCTGTTTTTT.

The V gene is TRBV29-1, the J gene TRBJ2-3, with a weak D call TRBD1 (5 bases). Looked up from germline, CDR1 is SQVTM and CDR2 is ANQGSEA. V shed 0 bases and J shed 1 base, with 11 bases lying between them. This CDR3 has 15 amino acids. The CDR3 sequence: CSVEDRNRRTDTQYF. CDR3 coding DNA: TGCAGCGTTGAAGATAGGAACAGGCGCACAGATACGCAGTATTTT.

This clonotype was observed many times. This sequence joins TRBV24-1 and TRBJ2-5; 12 bases agree with TRBD2. The V segment lost 3 bases and the J segment 5 bases; nucleotides outside the gene matches: 6. The germline V gene encodes CDR1 KGHDR and CDR2 SFDVKD. There are 16 residues in the CDR3. The CDR3 sequence is CATSDGLAGNWETQYF. The CDR3 region has the DNA TGTGCCACCAGTGATGGACTAGCGGGAAACTGGGAGACCCAGTACTTC.

Turning to this clonotype: A much larger clone differs by one base, so this may be a read error. The gene calls are TRBV7-2 and TRBJ2-7; 7 positions match TRBD1. CDR1 and CDR2 (germline): SGHTA, FQGNSA. This CDR3 comprises 12 residues. The CDR3 DNA reads as TGTGCCAGCAGGAATAGGGACAGAGAGCAGTGCTTC. It encodes CASRNRDREQCF.

As concerns this clonotype: This sequence may be a read error, since a much larger clone differs from it by one base. Because the CDR3 is missing its conserved closing phenylalanine or tryptophan, this is likely a read error. The rearrangement links TRBV10-3 to TRBJ2-7; 9 bases map to TRBD2. V lost 10 bases to trimming and J lost 1 base; unmatched junction nucleotides: 11. The CDR3 totals 15 residues. Germline V gene sequence: CDR1 ENHRY, CDR2 SYGVKD. The chain's CDR3 is CASSPASGASYEQYL. The CDR3 DNA follows: TGTGCCAGCTCACCGGCTAGCGGGGCGTCCTACGAGCAGTACCTC.